These 16 T cell receptor beta chains were sequenced from one sample in a study of cytomegalovirus exposure and HLA in healthy donors. PCR was performed using 60 Vbeta and 13 Jbeta primers. Libraries were prepared by immunoSEQ multiplex PCR; TCRdb keeps only in-frame clonotypes and omits some of them. This table has roughly 180,000 clones, 75% to 85% appearing once. Sequencing was carried out using PBMCs. The receptors shown here come from a woman in her twenties or thirties in good health and CMV-seropositive.

The J gene is TRBJ1-1, the V gene TRBV5-1, with no clear D. The CDR3 is 15 amino acids. Germline CDR1 and CDR2: SGHRS and YFSETQ. V lost 4 bases and J 1 base, leaving 14 bases between the germline ends. Here the CDR3 DNA reads TGCGCCAGCAGCCTCTCTTCCGCGTGGAACACTGAAGCTTTCTTT. Amino acid sequence: CASSLSSAWNTEAFF.

The chain combines TRBV30 with TRBJ2-1, with D possibly TRBD2 on 6 matching bases. The V end lost 3 bases, the J end lost 4 bases, and 7 bases lay between the germline ends. CDR3 length equals 12 residues. In germline, CDR1 is GTSNPN, CDR2 SVGIG (reference sequence). CDR3 nucleotides: TGTGCCTGGAGCGGGAGTTACAATGAGCAGTTCTTC. Its protein product is CAWSGSYNEQFF.

This chain uses TRBV19 with TRBJ2-5, with a tentative D call TRBD2 (6 bases). CDR1 and CDR2 (germline): LNHDA, SQIVND (reference sequence). Trimming removed 3 bases from V and 5 bases from J, with 10 bases in between. CDR3 length: 13 amino acids. The CDR3 here is CASSMGLAETQYF. The CDR3 DNA is TGTGCCAGTAGTATGGGGCTAGCGGAGACCCAGTACTTC.

This clone came up once. This chain connects TRBV29-1 to TRBJ2-1; 7 bases are shared with TRBD1. The CDR3 extends over 13 amino acids. Germline trimming cut 6 bases from V and 5 bases from J; bases unmatched to any gene: 7. The germline V gene has CDR1 SQVTM and CDR2 ANQGSEA. CDR3 nucleotide sequence: TGCAGCGTCAGACAGGGTCCGGACAATGAGCAGTTCTTC. It is translated as CSVRQGPDNEQFF.

In DNA form, the CDR3 reads TGTGCCAGCAGCTTGGAGCCAAAGCTGTTTTTT. It is translated as CASSLEPKLFF. The chain carries TRBV7-8 and TRBJ1-4, with D hard to call. The CDR3 contains 11 residues. V lost 3 bases to trimming and J lost 14 bases, with 10 bases between them. The V gene's germline CDR1 is SGHVS and CDR2 FQNEAQ.

This clone is a singleton in its sample. The chain employs TRBV28 and TRBJ1-4, with a tentative D call TRBD1 (5 bases). This CDR3 spans 14 amino acids. Trimming took 10 bases from V and 10 from J, leaving 22 bases between them. Germline assignment: CDR1 MDHEN and CDR2 SYDVKM. CDR3 coding DNA: TGTGCCACCGCCGTCGGGGGTACGGACGGAAAACTGTTTTTT. Encoded protein: CATAVGGTDGKLFF.

V and J are TRBV13 and TRBJ2-5; D is possibly TRBD2 (6 bases). Germline CDR1 is PRHDT and CDR2 is FYEKMQ (reference sequence). With 0 bases removed from V and 9 bases from J, the gap between germline ends came to 17 bases. There are 15 residues in the CDR3. CDR3 DNA sequence: TGTGCCAGCAGCTTAGGCGGGGGTAGCGGAGGGGCCCAGTACTTC. Translated: CASSLGGGSGGAQYF.

This rearrangement joins TRBV28 to TRBJ2-5, with 7 bases fitting TRBD1. The CDR3 sequence is 16 residues long. Germline CDR1 is MDHEN and CDR2 is SYDVKM. Trimming removed 6 bases from V and 5 bases from J; junction bases left unmatched: 15. This CDR3 is CASSQLTQGLGETQYF. The CDR3 region has the DNA TGTGCCAGCAGCCAGCTCACACAGGGGCTGGGGGAGACCCAGTACTTC.

The chain uses TRBV19 and TRBJ1-2, with TRBD1 matching over 9 bases. The CDR3 contains 14 residues. J was trimmed by 4 bases and V by 4 bases; bases with no gene match: 4. Germline assignment: CDR1 LNHDA and CDR2 SQIVND (reference sequence). The CDR3 sequence is CASSKGTGIYGYTF. The CDR3, as DNA: TGTGCCAGTAGTAAGGGGACAGGGATCTATGGCTACACCTTC. Based on the CDR3 plus reference TRBV19 and TRBJ1-2, the full variable domain is DGGITQSPKYLFRKEGQNVTLSCEQNLNHDAMYWYRQDPGQGLRLIYYSQIVNDFQKGDIAEGYSVSREKKESFPLTVTSAQKNPTAFYLCASSKGTGIYGYTFGSGTRLTVV.

The gene calls are TRBV19 and TRBJ1-4, with D perhaps matching TRBD1 (5 bases). This CDR3 comprises 11 residues. Germline V gene sequence: CDR1 LNHDA, CDR2 SQIVND (reference sequence). The V end lost 3 bases, the J end lost 11 bases, and 7 bases lay between the germline ends. The CDR3 sequence is CASSMGLKLFF. DNA of the CDR3: TGTGCCAGTAGTATGGGACTTAAACTGTTTTTT.

The chain recombines TRBV27 with TRBJ1-5; D perhaps matches TRBD1 (6 bases). V dropped 7 bases and J dropped 1 base, with 20 bases sitting between them. This CDR3 spans 17 amino acids. In germline, CDR1 is MNHEY, CDR2 SMNVEV (reference sequence). The CDR3 is CASTNQKDRLSNQPQHF. CDR3 in DNA: TGTGCCAGCACCAACCAGAAGGACAGACTGAGCAATCAGCCCCAGCATTTT.

This clone turned up a few times. At the DNA level, this CDR3 is encoded by other sequences in the same sample as well. V gene TRBV27 combines with J gene TRBJ2-7; 9 nucleotides line up with TRBD1. Losses at the gene ends were 5 bases for V and 2 bases for J; bases not matched to a gene: 4. CDR3 size: 14 residues. Germline loops: CDR1 MNHEY, CDR2 SMNVEV (reference sequence). CDR3 bases: TGTGCCAGCAGTCCTGGGACAGGGCCCTACGAGCAGTACTTC. Encoded protein: CASSPGTGPYEQYF.

V usage is TRBV9 and J usage is TRBJ2-1, with TRBD2 matching over 9 bases. Germline loops: CDR1 SGDLS, CDR2 YYNGEE. The J segment lost 7 bases and the V segment lost 0 bases, leaving 5 bases of the junction unmatched. CDR3 length: 15 residues. The CDR3 sequence is CASSVVGTSWNEQFF. The CDR3 coding sequence is TGTGCCAGCAGCGTAGTTGGGACTAGCTGGAATGAGCAGTTCTTC.

A few counts support this clone. The chain couples TRBV7-2 to TRBJ2-7; D gene unclear. The CDR3 extends over 16 amino acids. Germline CDR1 SGHTA, CDR2 FQGNSA. V was clipped by 1 base and J by 1 base, with 14 bases between them. This CDR3 is CASSLVPGTVSYEQYF. The CDR3 DNA follows: TGTGCCAGCAGCTTAGTTCCCGGTACAGTTTCCTACGAGCAGTACTTC. Drawing the rest from reference TRBV7-2 and TRBJ2-7, the complete variable domain is GAGVSQSPSNKVTEKGKDVELRCDPISGHTALYWYRQSLGQGLEFLIYFQGNSAPDKSGLPSDRFSAERTGGSVSTLTIQRTQQEDSAVYLCASSLVPGTVSYEQYFGPGTRLTVT.

The CDR3 protein is CASSQGERVAYEQYF. DNA of the CDR3: TGCGCCAGCAGCCAAGGGGAGCGGGTAGCCTACGAGCAGTACTTC. This chain uses TRBV4-1 with TRBJ2-7, with a weak D call TRBD2 (6 bases). Germline V CDR1 and CDR2: MGHRA, YSYEKL. Trimming removed 1 base at V and 2 bases at J, with 12 bases between. CDR3 size: 15 residues.

The rearrangement links TRBV5-1 to TRBJ2-1; maybe TRBD2 (6 bases). CDR3 length: 16 residues. Germline-derived CDR1 and CDR2 are SGHRS and YFSETQ. The V end was cut by 0 bases, the J end by 0 bases, with 10 bases between. The CDR3 DNA reads as TGCGCCAGCAGCTTGGGCGGGGCAAGCTCCTACAATGAGCAGTTCTTC. Amino acid sequence: CASSLGGASSYNEQFF.